This T cell receptor (beta chain) was retrieved from a study of T cell responses to AZD1222 COVID-19 vaccine. The study, taken as a whole, reports: Among the donors, most were white British and more were female, and clonal diversity was possibly underestimated. Elevations in Spike-specific TCR breadth and depth followed administration of two AZD1222 doses. The study found vaccine-associated CD4 TCRs spanning spike, dominant at 160-218 and 743-854.

Clones were sequenced by immunoSEQ multiplex PCR, and TCRdb holds only the in-frame ones, with some missing. This table holds about 150,000 clones, approximately 89% found once. The CDR3 has 14 residues. The ends lost 6 bases at V and 5 bases at J; junction bases unmatched: 6. The germline V gene encodes CDR1 MNHEY and CDR2 SVGAGI. In the case of this clone: Antigen: not known.

The starting material was peripheral blood, obtained 28 days after the second AZD1222 dose. The V and J genes are TRBV6-5 and TRBJ2-5; TRBD2 matches at 10 bases. This receptor was identified in an adult who received the AZD1222 COVID-19 vaccine. This CDR3 reads CASSSGLAFETQYF. CDR3 in DNA: TGTGCCAGCAGCTCGGGACTAGCGTTTGAGACCCAGTACTTC.